These 21 T cell receptor beta chains originate from one sample sequenced in a study of cytomegalovirus exposure and HLA in healthy donors. Both 60 Vbeta primers and 13 Jbeta primers went into the PCR. Using immunoSEQ multiplex PCR, the repertoire was profiled, and TCRdb retains in-frame clones only, with some absent. The table lists roughly 160,000 clones, around four fifths of them singletons. The sequenced sample was PBMCs. The receptors shown here come from a man aged 25 to 40 in good health and CMV-seronegative.

The rearrangement links TRBV6-5 to TRBJ1-2, with D possibly TRBD1 on 5 matching bases. CDR1 and CDR2 from the germline V gene are MNHEY and SVGAGI. The CDR3 has 16 amino acids. V was cut by 0 bases and J by 4 bases, with 15 bases left in between. In nucleotides, the CDR3 is TGTGCCAGCAGTTACTCGTCATCCAGGGCGGCCTATGGCTACACCTTC. Protein: CASSYSSSRAAYGYTF.

The rearrangement joins TRBV7-2 to TRBJ2-3, with 8 positions matching TRBD2. The V and J ends lost 3 bases and 2 bases, in that order; junction bases with no gene match: 7. The CDR3 consists of 16 residues. Looked up from germline, CDR1 is SGHTA and CDR2 is FQGNSA. The CDR3, as DNA: TGTGCCAGCAGCTTGGGCGGGGGGCCTAACACAGATACGCAGTATTTT. Amino acid sequence: CASSLGGGPNTDTQYF.

This clone was counted between two and nine times. J is TRBJ2-7 and V is TRBV28; TRBD1 aligns across 11 bases. The J segment lost 4 bases and the V segment lost 7 bases, leaving 3 bases of the junction unmatched. Germline V lookup: CDR1 MDHEN, CDR2 SYDVKM. This CDR3 contains 13 residues. This chain's CDR3 is CASIGDRGYEQYF. CDR3 sequence (DNA): TGTGCCAGCATTGGGGACAGGGGGTACGAGCAGTACTTC.

V usage is TRBV5-1 and J usage is TRBJ2-2, with 10 bases identical to TRBD2. With V trimmed by 2 bases and J by 5 bases, 12 bases remained unmatched. Germline V lookup: CDR1 SGHRS, CDR2 YFSETQ. The CDR3 runs 18 residues. DNA of the CDR3: TGCGCCAGCAGCTTTCGAGCTAGCGGGGGCTCGGGGACCGGGGAGCTGTTTTTT. As protein: CASSFRASGGSGTGELFF.

The genes are TRBV2 and TRBJ1-5; a possible D gene is TRBD1 (5 bases). Looked up from germline, CDR1 is SNHLY and CDR2 is FYNNEI. The CDR3 is 16 residues long. Trimming left V 2 bases short and J 0 bases short, with 11 bases between. The CDR3 nucleotides read TGTGCCAGCAGTGAAAGGGGTCAGGTTAGCAATCAGCCCCAGCATTTT. It encodes CASSERGQVSNQPQHF.

This CDR3 reads CASSNQGGVGNQPQHF. CDR3 bases: TGCGCCAGCAGCAACCAAGGGGGCGTCGGCAATCAGCCCCAGCATTTT. V is TRBV10-2 and J is TRBJ1-5; 7 bases are a match to TRBD1. The V gene end was trimmed by 6 bases and the J gene end by 2 bases; junction bases not matched to a gene: 10. Germline V CDR1 and CDR2: WSHSY, SAAADI. The CDR3 sequence is 16 residues long.

The chain combines TRBV4-3 with TRBJ1-1; no firm D call. CDR1 and CDR2 from the germline V gene are LGHNA and YSLEER. The CDR3 has 14 amino acids. Trimming pared 0 bases from V and 2 bases from J, leaving 7 bases between. The CDR3 DNA sequence: TGCGCCAGCAGCCAAGATTACCTAAACACTGAAGCTTTCTTT. Residues: CASSQDYLNTEAFF.

The rearrangement uses TRBV6-5 and TRBJ1-6; the match to TRBD1 covers 7 bases. Germline V gene data show CDR1 as MNHEY and CDR2 as SVGAGI. CDR3 length equals 14 residues. Losses at the gene ends were 6 bases for V and 5 bases for J; bases not matched to a gene: 4. This CDR3 is CASRLQGNNSPLHF. DNA of the CDR3: TGTGCCAGCAGACTACAGGGGAATAATTCACCCCTCCACTTT.

The rearrangement links TRBV2 to TRBJ2-7, with D tentatively TRBD1 (6 bases). The CDR3 has 14 residues. V lost 10 bases and J 3 bases, leaving 19 bases between the germline ends. Germline-derived CDR1 and CDR2 are SNHLY and FYNNEI. The DNA for the CDR3 is TGTGCCATACAACACCGGGACAACTACTACGAGCAGTACTTC. Amino acid sequence: CAIQHRDNYYEQYF. Full variable domain (outside the CDR3, taken from reference TRBV2 and TRBJ2-7): EPEVTQTPSHQVTQMGQEVILRCVPISNHLYFYWYRQILGQKVEFLVSFYNNEISEKSEIFDDQFSVERPDGSNFTLKIRSTKLEDSAMYFCAIQHRDNYYEQYFGPGTRLTVT.

The CDR3 spells CASTQPGHQNYGYTF. CDR3 bases: TGTGCCAGCACGCAACCGGGACACCAAAACTATGGCTACACCTTC. The chain is built from TRBV19 and TRBJ1-2, with D tentatively TRBD1 (6 bases). The germline gives CDR1 LNHDA, CDR2 SQIVND (reference sequence). Trimming left V 9 bases short and J 2 bases short, with 19 bases between. The length of the CDR3 is 15 residues.

The genes are TRBV7-9 and TRBJ2-1; 13 positions agree with TRBD2. V lost 2 bases, J lost 8 bases, and 9 bases stayed unmatched. This CDR3 region has 17 residues. Germline values: CDR1 SEHNR, CDR2 FQNEAQ (reference sequence). In DNA, the CDR3 is TGTGCCAGCAGCTTAACCGGACTAGCGGGGGCCAAGGATGAGCAGTTCTTC. Its protein product is CASSLTGLAGAKDEQFF.

The chain employs TRBV6-5 and TRBJ2-2, with D possibly being TRBD2 (5 bases). Germline assignment: CDR1 MNHEY and CDR2 SVGAGI. The CDR3 is made up of 16 amino acids. Trimming pared 0 bases from V and 7 bases from J, leaving 15 bases between. This CDR3 is CASSYSKALDYGELFF. The CDR3 DNA reads as TGTGCCAGCAGTTACTCGAAAGCACTAGATTACGGGGAGCTGTTTTTT.

CDR3 loop: CAWMNRLFVGTQYF. The CDR3 bases are TGTGCCTGGATGAATAGACTATTCGTAGGGACCCAGTACTTC. This chain links TRBV30 with TRBJ2-5; D possibly corresponds to TRBD2 (5 bases). CDR1 GTSNPN and CDR2 SVGIG come from the germline V gene (reference sequence). The CDR3 consists of 14 residues. The V end lost 4 bases, the J end lost 7 bases, and 19 bases lay between the germline ends.

The CDR3, as DNA: TGTGCCAGCAGAGCTTTAACCGGGGACACCGGGGAGCTGTTTTTT. Its translation is CASRALTGDTGELFF. This chain joins TRBV6-4 and TRBJ2-2; possibly TRBD2 for D (5 bases). Germline-derived CDR1 and CDR2 are MRHNA and SNTAGT. The CDR3 has 15 amino acids. V was cut by 6 bases and J by 3 bases, with 14 bases left in between.

The sample holds one count of this clone. The chain joins TRBV7-2 to TRBJ2-1; weak D call: TRBD2 (5 bases). The germline V gene encodes CDR1 SGHTA and CDR2 FQGNSA. Trimming pared 3 bases from V and 0 bases from J, leaving 12 bases between. The length of the CDR3 is 16 residues. The CDR3 spells CASSFRLLSSYNEQFF. The DNA for the CDR3 is TGTGCCAGCAGCTTTAGACTATTAAGCTCCTACAATGAGCAGTTCTTC.

The chain recombines TRBV7-2 with TRBJ1-4; TRBD1 matches at 9 bases. The CDR3 runs 14 residues. V lost 6 bases and J lost 7; bases outside the gene matches: 6. The germline V gene has CDR1 SGHTA and CDR2 FQGNSA. CDR3 amino acids: CASRLQGATEKLFF. CDR3 bases: TGTGCCAGCAGATTACAGGGGGCGACTGAAAAACTGTTTTTT. The variable domain in full, with the rest retrieved from reference TRBV7-2 and TRBJ1-4, is GAGVSQSPSNKVTEKGKDVELRCDPISGHTALYWYRQSLGQGLEFLIYFQGNSAPDKSGLPSDRFSAERTGGSVSTLTIQRTQQEDSAVYLCASRLQGATEKLFFGSGTQLSVL.

This clone was recorded a few times. This chain's CDR3 is CASSWGGGDENIQYF. CDR3 DNA sequence: TGTGCCAGCAGCTGGGGCGGGGGGGACGAAAACATTCAGTACTTC. The rearrangement links TRBV5-4 to TRBJ2-4; TRBD2 aligns across 9 bases. The V gene end was trimmed by 3 bases and the J gene end by 5 bases; junction bases not matched to a gene: 6. The germline V gene encodes CDR1 SGHNT and CDR2 YYREEE (reference sequence). The CDR3 extends over 15 amino acids.

This CDR3 reads CASSQDLEAGGGYNEQFF. CDR3 DNA: TGCGCCAGCAGCCAAGATCTTGAGGCGGGAGGGGGGTACAATGAGCAGTTCTTC. The J gene is TRBJ2-1, the V gene TRBV4-3; 9 nucleotides agree with TRBD2. V trimming: 0 bases; J trimming: 4 bases; junction bases outside the gene matches: 10. From germline, CDR1 is LGHNA and CDR2 YSLEER. The CDR3 length is 18 residues.

This chain joins TRBV6-5 and TRBJ2-1; 10 bases match TRBD2. V was pared by 4 bases and J by 10 bases, with 13 bases of the junction left unmatched. CDR1 and CDR2 from the germline V gene are MNHEY and SVGAGI. The CDR3 runs 16 residues. CDR3 sequence: CASSSNPSGSRGEQFF. The CDR3 region has the DNA TGTGCCAGCAGTTCGAACCCTAGCGGGAGTCGGGGGGAGCAGTTCTTC.

The chain is built from TRBV29-1 and TRBJ2-1; 8 bases fit TRBD2. J lost 5 bases, V lost 7 bases, and 10 bases had no gene match. The CDR3 spans 14 residues. CDR1 SQVTM and CDR2 ANQGSEA come from the germline V gene. The CDR3 sequence is CSAAGTRNDNEQFF. The CDR3 bases are TGCAGCGCCGCTGGGACTAGAAACGACAATGAGCAGTTCTTC.

This chain joins TRBV19 and TRBJ2-3, with 8 nucleotides matching TRBD2. V shed 1 base, J shed 1 base, and the junction held 10 bases outside the gene matches. The CDR3 is 18 amino acids. Germline-derived CDR1 and CDR2 are LNHDA and SQIVND (reference sequence). CDR3 sequence reads: CASSIVGSGGRGTDTQYF. The CDR3 region has the DNA TGTGCCAGTAGTATAGTAGGTTCGGGGGGGCGCGGCACAGATACGCAGTATTTT.